Each of the 14 T cell receptor beta chains below was sequenced from the same sample in a study of blood T cell repertoires in COVID-19. TCRdb's table, derived via immunoSEQ multiplex PCR, lists solely in-frame clones and lacks some. The table includes under 110,000 clones, about 90% detected once. The material sequenced was peripheral blood. The receptors here all came from a man between 45 and 60 years old with acute or convalescent COVID-19.

The chain is built from TRBV11-2 and TRBJ1-1; D ambiguous. Germline CDR1 is SGHAT and CDR2 is FQNNGV. V was cut by 5 bases and J by 3 bases, with 19 bases left in between. The CDR3 is 16 amino acids. CDR3 amino acids: CASSPYSGASDTEAFF. As DNA, the CDR3 is TGTGCCAGCAGCCCTTACAGCGGCGCGAGTGACACTGAAGCTTTCTTT.

The chain is built from TRBV2 and TRBJ1-2; possible D gene TRBD1, 6 bases. The CDR3 sequence is 13 residues long. Germline-derived CDR1 and CDR2 are SNHLY and FYNNEI. The V end was cut by 5 bases, the J end by 8 bases, with 15 bases between. CDR3 nucleotide sequence: TGTGCCAGCAGTTTCGACAGGATCAAGGGCTACACCTTC. Translation: CASSFDRIKGYTF.

The chain employs TRBV11-3 and TRBJ1-2; D ambiguous. Trimming cost V 0 bases and J 7 bases, with 12 bases left between them. Germline V gives CDR1 SGHNT, CDR2 YENEEA. The CDR3 is made up of 14 amino acids. The CDR3: CASSLEQQRGGYTF. As DNA, the CDR3 is TGTGCCAGCAGCTTAGAACAGCAGCGGGGTGGCTACACCTTC.

This clone showed up just once. The J gene is TRBJ1-5, the V gene TRBV6-5; no reliable D call. CDR1 MNHEY and CDR2 SVGAGI come from the germline V gene. The length of the CDR3 is 13 residues. V was cut by 6 bases and J by 2 bases, with 8 bases left in between. The CDR3 DNA sequence: TGTGCCAGCAGGGTTGAGGGCAATCAGCCCCAGCATTTT. Its translation: CASRVEGNQPQHF.

Concerning this clone: Other nucleotide sequences in the sample specify the same CDR3. This rearrangement joins TRBV11-2 to TRBJ2-7, with 12 nucleotides matching TRBD1. V was clipped by 8 bases and J by 4 bases; unmatched bases: 3. Looked up from germline, CDR1 is SGHAT and CDR2 is FQNNGV. The CDR3 spans 13 residues. Written as DNA, the CDR3 is TGTGCCAGCCGGGGACAGGGGGCTTACGAGCAGTACTTC. This codes for CASRGQGAYEQYF. The whole variable domain, remainder taken from reference TRBV11-2 and TRBJ2-7, is EAGVAQSPRYKIIEKRQSVAFWCNPISGHATLYWYQQILGQGPKLLIQFQNNGVVDDSQLPKDRFSAERLKGVDSTLKIQPAKLEDSAVYLCASRGQGAYEQYFGPGTRLTVT.

CDR3 DNA: TGTGCCAGCAGCCCCAGGGGACAGGGAACCCAGACCCCTGAAGCTTTCTTT. This translates into CASSPRGQGTQTPEAFF. The rearrangement joins TRBV7-9 to TRBJ1-1, with 9 positions matching TRBD1. CDR3 length equals 17 residues. CDR1 and CDR2 from the germline V gene are SEHNR and FQNEAQ (reference sequence). The ends lost 5 bases at V and 6 bases at J; junction bases unmatched: 16.

The J gene is TRBJ1-5, the V gene TRBV2; D might be TRBD1 (5 bases). CDR3 length equals 14 residues. Germline CDR1 reads SNHLY; CDR2 reads FYNNEI. V gave up 5 bases and J gave up 4 bases, with 12 bases separating them. The DNA for the CDR3 is TGTGCCAGCAGTTCAGGGTTAACAAATCAGCCCCAGCATTTT. As protein: CASSSGLTNQPQHF. Looking up the rest from reference TRBV2 and TRBJ1-5 gives the full variable domain: EPEVTQTPSHQVTQMGQEVILRCVPISNHLYFYWYRQILGQKVEFLVSFYNNEISEKSEIFDDQFSVERPDGSNFTLKIRSTKLEDSAMYFCASSSGLTNQPQHFGDGTRLSIL.

The chain carries TRBV5-5 and TRBJ1-4; 9 bases map to TRBD1. Germline V gene sequence: CDR1 SGHKS, CDR2 YYEKEE (reference sequence). Trimming took 0 bases from V and 7 from J; bases not matched to a gene: 1. This CDR3 has 14 amino acids. This chain's CDR3 is CASSLADRGEKLFF. The DNA for the CDR3 is TGTGCCAGCAGCTTGGCGGACAGGGGTGAAAAACTGTTTTTT.

A word on this clone: Mismatch with germline at one junction end may stem from a read error. The chain has TRBV19 and TRBJ2-1, with D possibly TRBD1 on 5 matching bases. The CDR3 spans 14 residues. The germline gives CDR1 LNHDA, CDR2 SQIVND (reference sequence). The CDR3 bases are TGTGCCAGTAAGTCGCGGACATCCTATAATGAGCAGTTCTTC. Amino acids: CASKSRTSYNEQFF.

The chain has TRBV7-2 and TRBJ1-2; D is undetermined. The CDR3 consists of 14 residues. V was trimmed by 3 bases and J by 1 base, leaving 9 bases between them. The germline gives CDR1 SGHTA, CDR2 FQGNSA. The CDR3 loop is CASSFLEFNYGYTF. CDR3 bases: TGTGCCAGCAGCTTCCTAGAGTTTAACTATGGCTACACCTTC.

This chain joins TRBV2 and TRBJ1-2; 7 nucleotides align to TRBD1. Germline-derived CDR1 and CDR2 are SNHLY and FYNNEI. The V and J ends lost 7 bases and 4 bases, in that order; junction bases with no gene match: 6. The CDR3 has 13 amino acids. CDR3 loop: CASKMGQPYGYTF. CDR3 sequence (DNA): TGTGCCAGCAAGATGGGACAGCCCTATGGCTACACCTTC.

The chain carries TRBV19 and TRBJ1-1; D is perhaps TRBD1 (5 bases). Germline assignment: CDR1 LNHDA and CDR2 SQIVND (reference sequence). Trimming stripped 0 bases from V and 5 bases from J, with 13 bases between. The CDR3 has 15 amino acids. CDR3 bases: TGTGCCAGTAGTATAGATCGGCAGGGTTGGACTGAAGCTTTCTTT. The encoded protein is CASSIDRQGWTEAFF.

The chain carries TRBV11-3 and TRBJ1-1, with 8 bases lining up with TRBD1. Looked up from germline, CDR1 is SGHNT and CDR2 is YENEEA. The trim removed 4 bases at V and 2 bases at J, leaving 3 bases unmatched. CDR3 size: 14 residues. Here the CDR3 reads CASSYGQGNTEAFF. CDR3 DNA: TGTGCCAGCAGCTACGGACAGGGTAACACTGAAGCTTTCTTT.

This clone was seen once. This chain connects TRBV7-3 to TRBJ2-5, with 8 positions matching TRBD2. Germline V gene data show CDR1 as SGHTA and CDR2 as FQGTGA. V lost 1 base to trimming and J lost 5 bases; unmatched junction nucleotides: 6. The CDR3 is 15 amino acids. DNA for the CDR3: TGTGCCAGCAGCTTAAACGGGGGGGATCGGGAGACCCAGTACTTC. It is translated as CASSLNGGDRETQYF.